This note documents a single T cell receptor (beta chain) sequence. Its antigen is undetermined. These data are taken from a study of cytomegalovirus exposure and HLA in healthy donors. General study results and limits: The only immune exposure information that was available was CMV serostatus. By a later analysis, the bulk of CMV-associated TCR beta chains appeared HLA-restricted. For TCR beta chains, V- and J-gene trimming was later linked to a missense DCLRE1C variant.

Donors consisted of healthy bone marrow donors. This PCR relied on a set of 60 Vbeta primers and 13 Jbeta primers. Here immunoSEQ multiplex PCR was the method, and the copy in TCRdb shows in-frame clones only, minus some. The sample lists nearly 65,000 clones, under 85% occurring once. The CDR3 spans 12 residues. Germline V gene data show CDR1 as SNHLY and CDR2 as FYNNEI. The gene calls are TRBV2 and TRBJ2-5; the match to TRBD1 covers 7 bases. The J call is in doubt because the DNA end fits TRBJ2-7 better. Sequencing was done on a sample of PBMCs. The TCR originated in a man between 50 and 59 years old in good health and CMV-seronegative. The CDR3 bases are TGTGCCATACGAGGGACAGCCTACGAGCAGTACTTC. This codes for CAIRGTAYEQYF.